This T cell receptor beta chain was documented in a study of blood T cell repertoires in COVID-19. For the study at large: There were acute and convalescent COVID-19 samples, and they came from the United States, Italy and Spain. T cells, B-cell-depleted T cells, or PBMCs provided the cDNA or gDNA that served as material.

The CDR3 contains 15 residues. Germline V gene sequence: CDR1 SGHVS, CDR2 FQNEAQ. Trimming at V came to 5 bases and at J to 9 bases, leaving 10 bases not matched to a gene. Per the study methods: Researchers report that nucleated cell counts were estimated from reference gene primer amplification. Assay used: immunoSEQ multiplex PCR; TCRdb lists only in-frame clones, some missing. V and J calls and clone size are as listed in that table; D and trimming were resolved from the DNA. The sample records 150,000 to 200,000 clones, around four fifths being singletons. The chain combines TRBV7-8 with TRBJ1-6; 7 bases align to TRBD1. Sequencing used peripheral blood. The origin of this receptor is a woman at least 80 years old with COVID-19, enrolled during active disease. This CDR3 reads CASSAETGRGSPLHF. Written as DNA, the CDR3 is TGTGCCAGCAGCGCGGAGACAGGGAGAGGTTCACCCCTCCACTTT. Complete variable domain (other parts from reference TRBV7-8 and TRBJ1-6): GAGVSQSPRYKVAKRGQDVALRCDPISGHVSLFWYQQALGQGPEFLTYFQNEAQLDKSGLPSDRFFAERPEGSVSTLKIQRTQQEDSAVYLCASSAETGRGSPLHFGNGTRLTVT.